This TCR beta chain was observed in a study of post-analysis software for immune sequencing data. About the study: Recorded subtypes: relapsing-remitting, secondary progressive, progressive-relapsing; some patients unannotated. Study results and limitations: Analysis by F measure revealed that same-batch samples clustered strongly together. People with multiple sclerosis had a significantly lower normalized Chao1 diversity than controls did. With TRBV5-6, TRBV5-1 and TRBV20-1 included, about five TRBV segments were more frequent in patients than in controls.

The CDR3 totals 15 residues. Germline CDR1 LGHNA, CDR2 YNFKEQ. The V gene end was trimmed by 0 bases and the J gene end by 4 bases; junction bases not matched to a gene: 5. Sequencing libraries made from TCR beta cDNA carried unique molecular identifiers. TCRdb itself ran the PCR reads through MiXCR, one entry per CDR3 protein. The data hold about 260,000 distinct CDR3 sequences, with 35% to 45% observed a single time. Comments on this clonotype: The antigen remains undetermined.

The chain couples TRBV4-2 to TRBJ2-5, with 7 bases that match TRBD1. The source material was blood. This receptor was identified in a girl under 18 with multiple sclerosis. The chain's CDR3 is CASSQDFSGGETQYF. DNA of the CDR3: TGTGCCAGCAGCCAAGATTTTTCAGGGGGAGAGACCCAGTACTTC.